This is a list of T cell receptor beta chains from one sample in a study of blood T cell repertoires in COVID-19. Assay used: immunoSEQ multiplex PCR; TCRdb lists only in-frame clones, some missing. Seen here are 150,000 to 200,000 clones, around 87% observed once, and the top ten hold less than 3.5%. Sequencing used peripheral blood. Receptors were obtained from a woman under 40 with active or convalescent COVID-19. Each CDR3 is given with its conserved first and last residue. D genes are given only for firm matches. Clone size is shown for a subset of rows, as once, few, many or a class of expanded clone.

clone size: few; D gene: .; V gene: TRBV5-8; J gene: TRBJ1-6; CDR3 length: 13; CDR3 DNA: TGTGCCAGCAGCTTGACGGGGAATTCACCCCTCCACTTT; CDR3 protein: CASSLTGNSPLHF
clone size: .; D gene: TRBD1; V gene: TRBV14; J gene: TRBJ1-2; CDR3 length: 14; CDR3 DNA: TGTGCCAGCAGCCGGACAGGGGGGAACTATGGCTACACCTTC; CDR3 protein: CASSRTGGNYGYTF
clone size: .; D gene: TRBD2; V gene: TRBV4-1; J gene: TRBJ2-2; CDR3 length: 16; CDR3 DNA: TGCGCCAGCGGCGGGGAGGGACTCCAGAACACCGGGGAGCTGTTTTTT; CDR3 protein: CASGGEGLQNTGELFF
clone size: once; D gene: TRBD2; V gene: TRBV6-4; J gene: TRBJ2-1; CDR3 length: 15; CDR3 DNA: TGTGCCAGCAGTGATGGTAGCGGGCAGTTATATGAGCAGTTCTTC; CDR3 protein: CASSDGSGQLYEQFF
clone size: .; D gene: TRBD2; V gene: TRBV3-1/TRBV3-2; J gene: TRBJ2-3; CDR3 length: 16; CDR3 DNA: TGTGCCAGCAGCGCGCGGCGGGGGGGCCTAACAGATACGCAGTATTTT; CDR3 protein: CASSARRGGLTDTQYF
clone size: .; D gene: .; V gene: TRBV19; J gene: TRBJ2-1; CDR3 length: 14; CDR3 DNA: TGTGCCAGTAGTATGTCGAAGGGGCTCGATGAGCAGTTCTTC; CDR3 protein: CASSMSKGLDEQFF
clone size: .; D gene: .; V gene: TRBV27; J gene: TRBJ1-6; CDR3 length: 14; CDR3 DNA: TGTGCCAGCAGTGAAACAGGGTTTGGGTCACCCCTCCACTTT; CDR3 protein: CASSETGFGSPLHF
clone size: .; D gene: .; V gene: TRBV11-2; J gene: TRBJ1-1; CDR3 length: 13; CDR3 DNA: TGTGCCAGCAGCTTCCAGGGAAACACTGAAGCTTTCTTT; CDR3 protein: CASSFQGNTEAFF
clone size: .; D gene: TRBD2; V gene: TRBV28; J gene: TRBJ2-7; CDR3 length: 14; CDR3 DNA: TGTGCCAGCAGAGCTAGCGGGAGTACCTACGAGCAGTACTTC; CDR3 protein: CASRASGSTYEQYF
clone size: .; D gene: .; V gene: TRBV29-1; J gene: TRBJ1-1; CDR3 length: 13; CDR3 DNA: TGCAGCGTAGGGCAGGGGTATTCCACTGAAGCTTTCTTT; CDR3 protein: CSVGQGYSTEAFF
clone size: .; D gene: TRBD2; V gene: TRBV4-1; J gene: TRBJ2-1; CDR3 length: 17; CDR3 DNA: TGCGCCAGCAGCCAAAACCCAGGGACTAGCGGTAACAATGAGCAGTTCTTC; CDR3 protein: CASSQNPGTSGNNEQFF
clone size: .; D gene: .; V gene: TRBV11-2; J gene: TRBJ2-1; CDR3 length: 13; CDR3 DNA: TGTGCCAGCAGCTTAGACAGGGTCTATGAGCAGTTCTTC; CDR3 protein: CASSLDRVYEQFF
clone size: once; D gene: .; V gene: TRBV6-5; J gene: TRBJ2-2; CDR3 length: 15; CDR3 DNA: TGTGCCAGCAGAACCGGTCTAGGTCCGACCGGGGAGCTGTTTTTT; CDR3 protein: CASRTGLGPTGELFF
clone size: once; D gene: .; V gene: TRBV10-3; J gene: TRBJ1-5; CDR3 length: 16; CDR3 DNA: TGTGCCATCAGTGCAGCGCGGGGGGGGAGCAATCAGCCCCAGCATTTT; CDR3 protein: CAISAARGGSNQPQHF
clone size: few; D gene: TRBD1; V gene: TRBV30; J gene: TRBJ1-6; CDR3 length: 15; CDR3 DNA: TGTGCCTGGAGTGTATCGACAGGGGGAGGGTCACCCCTCCACTTT; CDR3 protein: CAWSVSTGGGSPLHF
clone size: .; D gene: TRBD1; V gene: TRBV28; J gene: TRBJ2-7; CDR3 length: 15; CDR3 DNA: TGTGCCAGCATAACGGACAGGGTAAGCTCCTACGAGCAGTACTTC; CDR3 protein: CASITDRVSSYEQYF
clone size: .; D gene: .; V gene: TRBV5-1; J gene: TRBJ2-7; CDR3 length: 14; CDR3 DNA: TGCGCCAGCAGCCCTAAGGAGGTAATCTACGAGCAGTACTTC; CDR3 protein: CASSPKEVIYEQYF
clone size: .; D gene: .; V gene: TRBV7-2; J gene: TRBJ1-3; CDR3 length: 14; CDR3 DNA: TGTGCCAGCAGCTTAGGCGGCTCTGGAAACACCATATATTTT; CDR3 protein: CASSLGGSGNTIYF
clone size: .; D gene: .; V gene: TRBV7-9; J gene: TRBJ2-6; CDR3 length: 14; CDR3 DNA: TGTGCCAGCAGCCCCGGAGGTGGGGCCAACGTCCTGACTTTC; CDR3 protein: CASSPGGGANVLTF
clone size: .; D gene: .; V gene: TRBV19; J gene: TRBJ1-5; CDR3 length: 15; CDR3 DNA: TGTGCCAGTAGTATAAATGGAGAGGAGCGGCAGCCCCAGCATTTT; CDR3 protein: CASSINGEERQPQHF
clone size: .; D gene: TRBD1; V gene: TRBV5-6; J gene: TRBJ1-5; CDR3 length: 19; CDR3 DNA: TGTGCCAGCAGCTCCCGATGGGACAGGGTCAGGTATAGCAATCAGCCCCAGCATTTT; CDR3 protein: CASSSRWDRVRYSNQPQHF
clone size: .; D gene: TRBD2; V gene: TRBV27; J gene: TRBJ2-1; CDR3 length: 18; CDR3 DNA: TGTGCCAGCAGTTTTTTTGGCCGCTTTTTGGCGGGGGGCAATGAGCAGTTCTTC; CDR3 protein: CASSFFGRFLAGGNEQFF
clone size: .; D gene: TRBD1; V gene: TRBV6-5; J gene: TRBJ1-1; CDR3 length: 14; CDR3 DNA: TGTGCCAGCAACCCGACAGGGGAGGCCACTGAAGCTTTCTTT; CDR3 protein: CASNPTGEATEAFF
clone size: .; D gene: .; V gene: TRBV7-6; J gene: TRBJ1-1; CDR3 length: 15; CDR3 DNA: TGTGCCAGCAGCTCTCACACTGAGGGGAACACTGAAGCTTTCTTT; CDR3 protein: CASSSHTEGNTEAFF
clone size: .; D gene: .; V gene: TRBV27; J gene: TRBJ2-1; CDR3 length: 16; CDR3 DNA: TGTGCCAGCTCTCACCCCAGTAAAGCGACTTTCAATGAGCAGTTCTTC; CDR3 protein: CASSHPSKATFNEQFF
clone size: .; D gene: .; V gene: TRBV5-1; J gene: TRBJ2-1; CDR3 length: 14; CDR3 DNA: TGCGCCAGCAGCTTGCACCCCGAGCACAATGAGCAGTTCTTC; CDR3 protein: CASSLHPEHNEQFF
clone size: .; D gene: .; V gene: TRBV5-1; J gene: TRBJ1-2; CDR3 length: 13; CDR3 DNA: TGCGCCAGCAGCTTGGAACTGCTCCGTGGCTACACCTTC; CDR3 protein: CASSLELLRGYTF
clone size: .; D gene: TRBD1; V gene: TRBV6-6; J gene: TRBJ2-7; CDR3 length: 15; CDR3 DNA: TGTGCCAGCAGGGCCGGGACAGGAAGCTCCTACGAGCAGTACTTC; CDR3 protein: CASRAGTGSSYEQYF
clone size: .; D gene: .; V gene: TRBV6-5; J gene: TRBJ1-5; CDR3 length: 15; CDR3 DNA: TGTGCCAGCAGTCCCATCGGGAGTGGCAATCAGCCCCAGCATTTT; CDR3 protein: CASSPIGSGNQPQHF
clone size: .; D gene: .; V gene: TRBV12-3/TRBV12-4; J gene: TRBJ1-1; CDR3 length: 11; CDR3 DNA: TGTGCCAGCAGCTCACGCTATGAAGCTTTCTTT; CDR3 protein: CASSSRYEAFF
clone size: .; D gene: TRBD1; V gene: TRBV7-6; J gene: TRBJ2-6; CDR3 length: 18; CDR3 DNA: TGTGCCAGCAGCTTATGGAGACAGGGACCCTCTGGGGCCAACGTCCTGACTTTC; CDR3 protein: CASSLWRQGPSGANVLTF
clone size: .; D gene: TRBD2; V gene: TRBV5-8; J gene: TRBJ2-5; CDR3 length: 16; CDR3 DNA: TGTGCCAGCAGGCCTCAACCGGGACTAGCGACAGAGACCCAGTACTTC; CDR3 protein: CASRPQPGLATETQYF
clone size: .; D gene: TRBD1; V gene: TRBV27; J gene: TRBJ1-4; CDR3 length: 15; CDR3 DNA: TGTGCCAGCAGTCCGCGACAGGGGCTTAGTGAAAAACTGTTTTTT; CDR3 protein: CASSPRQGLSEKLFF